Listed below are T cell receptor beta chains from one sample, sequenced in a study of blood T cell repertoires in COVID-19. Only in-frame clones appear in the TCRdb table, and some are missing; sequencing was by immunoSEQ multiplex PCR. The sample carries around 50,000 clones, approximately 90% recorded once. The sequencing sample was made of peripheral blood. These TCRs come from a man aged 65 to 79 with acute or convalescent COVID-19. The CDR3 runs from the conserved cysteine through the conserved F or W. A D gene is named only where the DNA matches it firmly. Size is stated for part of the rows, as once, few or many counts, or as a class when the clone is expanded.

clone_size	v_call	j_call	d_call	cdr3_aa	cdr3_nt
.	TRBV13	TRBJ2-3	TRBD1	CASSLPRQGADTQYF	TGTGCCAGCAGCTTACCCCGACAGGGGGCAGATACGCAGTATTTT
.	TRBV27	TRBJ1-4	TRBD1	CASSLVARDRVVRGYEKLFF	TGTGCCAGCAGTTTAGTGGCACGGGACAGGGTCGTTCGGGGGTATGAAAAACTGTTTTTT
.	TRBV5-6	TRBJ1-3	TRBD1	CASSTDRGRILSGNTIYF	TGTGCCAGCAGCACAGACAGGGGGCGAATCCTCTCTGGAAACACCATATATTTT
.	TRBV2	TRBJ1-5	TRBD1	CASSGTGDGQPQHF	TGTGCCAGCAGCGGCACAGGGGACGGGCAGCCCCAGCATTTT
once	TRBV6-5	TRBJ2-3	TRBD1	CATPGQGEGDTQYF	TGTGCCACGCCGGGACAGGGGGAAGGAGATACGCAGTATTTT
.	TRBV30	TRBJ1-1	.	CAWIRVSEAFF	TGTGCCTGGATTCGGGTGTCTGAAGCTTTCTTT
once	TRBV14	TRBJ1-1	.	CASSQGQNTEAFF	TGTGCCAGCAGCCAAGGGCAGAACACTGAAGCTTTCTTT
.	TRBV25-1	TRBJ2-5	.	CASSSPGLSKETQYF	TGTGCCAGCAGTTCCCCAGGACTGTCAAAAGAGACCCAGTACTTC
.	TRBV18	TRBJ2-3	TRBD2	CASSPLGTSGGPDTQYF	TGTGCCAGCTCACCACTTGGGACTAGCGGGGGCCCCGATACGCAGTATTTT
.	TRBV5-1	TRBJ2-7	TRBD1	CASTLSGTGYEQYF	TGCGCCAGCACGCTTTCCGGGACAGGCTACGAGCAGTACTTC
few	TRBV14	TRBJ1-6	.	CASSFQDYNSPLHF	TGTGCCAGCAGCTTCCAGGACTATAATTCACCCCTCCACTTT
.	TRBV4-2	TRBJ2-7	.	CASSQVRSTGRASYEQYF	TGTGCCAGCAGCCAAGTCCGCTCTACAGGACGGGCCTCCTACGAGCAGTACTTC
.	TRBV7-9	TRBJ2-1	.	CASSLGTYNEQFF	TGTGCCAGCAGCCTGGGCACCTACAATGAGCAGTTCTTC
once	TRBV5-1	TRBJ1-5	.	CASSLDAYSNQPQHF	TGCGCCAGCAGCTTGGATGCGTATAGCAATCAGCCCCAGCATTTT
.	TRBV7-9	TRBJ1-2	.	CASSLVSGTFVYGYTF	TGTGCCAGCAGCTTAGTTTCCGGGACATTTGTCTATGGCTACACCTTC
.	TRBV20-1	TRBJ2-5	.	CSASPGTPSQETQYF	TGCAGTGCTAGTCCAGGTACACCATCCCAAGAGACCCAGTACTTC
.	TRBV6-5	TRBJ2-5	.	CASRRTVLQETQYF	TGTGCCAGCAGACGTACGGTGCTCCAAGAGACCCAGTACTTC
.	TRBV19	TRBJ2-1	TRBD2	CASRLAGGSEQFF	TGTGCCAGTAGACTAGCGGGGGGGTCGGAGCAGTTCTTC
.	TRBV6-6	TRBJ1-5	TRBD1	CAEADRANQPQHF	TGTGCCGAGGCTGACAGGGCAAATCAGCCCCAGCATTTT
.	TRBV6-6	TRBJ1-6	.	CASRDTWEVNSPLHF	TGTGCCAGCAGGGACACCTGGGAGGTTAATTCACCCCTCCACTTT
.	TRBV7-2	TRBJ1-2	TRBD1	CASSLNRGGYGYTF	TGTGCCAGCAGCTTAAACAGGGGGGGCTATGGCTACACCTTC
.	TRBV7-3	TRBJ1-1	TRBD1	CASSPIGGQGLKEAFF	TGTGCCAGCAGCCCGATAGGAGGACAGGGGCTTAAGGAAGCTTTCTTT
.	TRBV7-9	TRBJ2-2	TRBD1	CASSSAGTVGTGELFF	TGTGCCAGCAGCAGCGCCGGGACAGTGGGGACCGGGGAGCTGTTTTTT
.	TRBV13	TRBJ2-7	.	CASSLQAARSLREQYF	TGTGCCAGCAGCCTCCAGGCAGCCCGAAGCCTTCGCGAGCAGTACTTC
.	TRBV6-6	TRBJ2-7	.	CASSPTGPYEQYF	TGTGCCAGCAGCCCGACAGGACCCTACGAGCAGTACTTC
.	TRBV5-1	TRBJ1-3	.	CASSLATGMENTIYF	TGCGCCAGCAGCTTGGCTACAGGGATGGAAAACACCATATATTTT
once	TRBV25-1	TRBJ1-2	.	CASSGRRGFNYGYTF	TGTGCCAGCAGTGGACGCAGGGGATTTAACTATGGCTACACCTTC
.	TRBV6-5	TRBJ1-4	TRBD1	CASSKTGSSNEKLFF	TGTGCCAGCAGTAAGACAGGGAGCTCCAATGAAAAACTGTTTTTT
.	TRBV3-1/TRBV3-2	TRBJ1-5	TRBD1	CASSQGQGATGSQHF	TGTGCCAGCAGCCAAGGACAGGGGGCGACGGGCTCCCAGCATTTT
.	TRBV11-2	TRBJ2-5	TRBD2	CASSFSGSQETQYF	TGTGCCAGCAGCTTTAGCGGGAGCCAAGAGACCCAGTACTTC
.	TRBV29-1	TRBJ1-2	.	CSVHRDTGGYTF	TGCAGCGTCCACCGGGACACAGGTGGCTACACCTTC
.	TRBV4-3	TRBJ1-2	.	CASSQDMGGGNGYTF	TGCGCCAGCAGCCAAGATATGGGAGGCGGCAATGGCTACACCTTC
.	TRBV12-5	TRBJ1-5	.	CASGLVKSYSNQPQHF	TGTGCTAGTGGTTTGGTAAAGAGTTATAGCAATCAGCCCCAGCATTTT
.	TRBV24-1	TRBJ1-2	.	CATSDSGRGYTF	TGTGCCACCAGTGATTCAGGTCGTGGCTACACCTTC
.	TRBV3-1/TRBV3-2	TRBJ1-6	.	CASRAGTLRYPPSPLHF	TGTGCCAGCAGAGCGGGAACCCTCCGATACCCACCTTCACCCCTCCACTTT
.	TRBV10-3	TRBJ1-5	.	CATTGGGGGGQPQHF	TGTGCCACTACCGGGGGGGGAGGGGGAGGTCAGCCCCAGCATTTT
.	TRBV4-3	TRBJ1-3	.	CASSHIGANTIYF	TGCGCCAGCAGCCACATTGGGGCAAACACCATATATTTT
.	TRBV6-5	TRBJ1-3	TRBD1	CASSYSGQSRNTIYF	TGTGCCAGCAGTTACTCGGGACAGTCCCGAAACACCATATATTTT
.	TRBV5-5	TRBJ2-1	TRBD2	CASSSIAGSSYNEQFF	TGTGCCAGCAGCTCGATAGCGGGGAGCTCCTACAATGAGCAGTTCTTC
.	TRBV4-1	TRBJ2-1	.	CASSQAGVNEQFF	TGCGCCAGCAGCCAAGCGGGGGTAAATGAGCAGTTCTTC
once	TRBV27	TRBJ2-1	.	CASRPLLTRAGPYNEQFF	TGTGCCAGCAGACCTCTCCTCACTAGGGCAGGACCCTACAATGAGCAGTTCTTC
.	TRBV6-1	TRBJ1-1	.	CASSQSSGTEAFF	TGTGCCAGCAGTCAGTCCTCGGGGACTGAAGCTTTCTTT
.	TRBV5-1	TRBJ2-1	TRBD2	CASSLWTRGAGGRYNEQFF	TGCGCCAGCAGCTTGTGGACCCGAGGGGCGGGGGGCCGATACAATGAGCAGTTCTTC
.	TRBV4-2	TRBJ2-3	.	CASSQPGAAGTSVDTQYF	TGTGCCAGCAGCCAACCCGGGGCGGCGGGGACGTCAGTAGATACGCAGTATTTT
.	TRBV28	TRBJ1-5	TRBD1	CASRPRTGRPNSNQPQHF	TGTGCCAGCAGACCAAGGACAGGGAGACCTAATAGCAATCAGCCCCAGCATTTT
.	TRBV2	TRBJ2-7	.	CASSAGGGPYEQYF	TGTGCCAGCAGTGCGGGCGGGGGCCCCTACGAGCAGTACTTC